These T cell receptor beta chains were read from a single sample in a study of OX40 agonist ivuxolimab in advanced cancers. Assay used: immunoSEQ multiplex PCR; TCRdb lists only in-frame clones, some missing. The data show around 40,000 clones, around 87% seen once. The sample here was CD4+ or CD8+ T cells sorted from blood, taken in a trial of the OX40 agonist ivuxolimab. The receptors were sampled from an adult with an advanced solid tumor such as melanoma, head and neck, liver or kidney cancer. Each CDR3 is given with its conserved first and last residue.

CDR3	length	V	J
CASSHELAGVETQYF	15	TRBV4-3	TRBJ2-5
CASSLPQAGEAFF	13	TRBV7-9	TRBJ1-1
CASSLEGAGQETQYF	15	TRBV5-6	TRBJ2-5
CASSIRIGGGTRQFGYTF	18	TRBV19	TRBJ1-2
CASREQGAANYGYTF	15	TRBV6-1	TRBJ1-2
CASSALGQGSIGELFF	16	TRBV2	TRBJ2-2
CAISESFGEGYTF	13	TRBV10-3	TRBJ1-2
CASSLARVGGNQPQHF	16	TRBV7-8	TRBJ1-5
CASSFRRGPNNEQFF	15	TRBV27	TRBJ2-1
CASRRGGEQFF	11	TRBV6-5	TRBJ2-1
CASSSYTGTGIGAFF	15	TRBV28	TRBJ1-1
CASKVAGYSYEQYF	14	TRBV7-2	TRBJ2-7
CATSRDGGGRTGELFF	16	TRBV15	TRBJ2-2
CASRRQQETQYF	12	TRBV5-1	TRBJ2-5
CASSPTGPINYGYTF	15	TRBV28	TRBJ1-2
CAWTKGWQTRVNTEAFF	17	TRBV30	TRBJ1-1
CASSLGQVQPQHF	13	TRBV5-8	TRBJ1-5
CASSPGGGLPQHF	13	TRBV7-2	TRBJ1-5
CASGSGDTQYF	11	TRBV28	TRBJ2-3
CASSIATPLTGELFF	15	TRBV19	TRBJ2-2
CASSDLTGLAKNIQYF	16	TRBV14	TRBJ2-4
CASRPVAYYEQYF	13	TRBV28	TRBJ2-7
CASSIVAGPYEQYF	14	TRBV19	TRBJ2-7
CASSGTSDEQYF	12	TRBV6-1	TRBJ2-7